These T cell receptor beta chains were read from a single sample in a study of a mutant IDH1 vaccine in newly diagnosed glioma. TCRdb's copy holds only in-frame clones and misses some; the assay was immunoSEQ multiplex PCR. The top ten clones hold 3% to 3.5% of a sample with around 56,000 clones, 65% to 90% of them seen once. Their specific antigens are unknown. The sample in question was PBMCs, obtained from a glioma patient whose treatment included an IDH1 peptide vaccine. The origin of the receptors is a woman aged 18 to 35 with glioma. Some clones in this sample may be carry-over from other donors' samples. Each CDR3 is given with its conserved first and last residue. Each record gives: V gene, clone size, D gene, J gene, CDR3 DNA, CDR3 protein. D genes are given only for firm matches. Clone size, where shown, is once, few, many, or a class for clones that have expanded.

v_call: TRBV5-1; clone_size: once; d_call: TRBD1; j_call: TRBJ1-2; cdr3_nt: TGCGCCAGCAGCTTTTCGGGACAGGGAGCTAACTATGGCTACACCTTC; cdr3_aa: CASSFSGQGANYGYTF
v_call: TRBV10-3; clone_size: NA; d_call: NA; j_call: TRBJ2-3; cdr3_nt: TGTGCCATCCGTAGCGTAGCCGCTAGCACAGATACGCAGTATTTT; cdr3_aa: CAIRSVAASTDTQYF
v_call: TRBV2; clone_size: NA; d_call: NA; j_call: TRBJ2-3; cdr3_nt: TGTGCCAGCACCCAAGCCGGAACAGATACGCAGTATTTT; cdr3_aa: CASTQAGTDTQYF
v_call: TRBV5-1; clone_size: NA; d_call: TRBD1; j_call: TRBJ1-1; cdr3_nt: TGCGCCAGCAGCCCCACGACAGGGTCGGGATCTGAAGCTTTCTTT; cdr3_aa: CASSPTTGSGSEAFF
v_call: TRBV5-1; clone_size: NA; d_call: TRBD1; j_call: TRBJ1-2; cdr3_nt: TGCGCCAGCAGTTACTTAGCACAGGGGGGCAACTATGGCTACACCTTC; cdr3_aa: CASSYLAQGGNYGYTF
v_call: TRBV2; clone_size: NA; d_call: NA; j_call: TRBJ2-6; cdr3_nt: TGTGCCAGCAGTGACTGGAGCTCTGGGGCCAACGTCCTGACTTTC; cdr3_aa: CASSDWSSGANVLTF
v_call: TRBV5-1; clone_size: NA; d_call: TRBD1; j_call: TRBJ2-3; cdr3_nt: TGCGCCAGCAGCTTTTTGCAGGGGGCGCAGACAGATACGCAGTATTTT; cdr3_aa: CASSFLQGAQTDTQYF
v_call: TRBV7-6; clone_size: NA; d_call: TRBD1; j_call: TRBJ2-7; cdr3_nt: TGTGCCAGCAGCTACGGGGCGGGACAGGCAACTTACGAGCAGTACTTC; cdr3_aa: CASSYGAGQATYEQYF
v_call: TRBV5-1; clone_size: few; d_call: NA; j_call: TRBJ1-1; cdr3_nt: TGCGCCAGCAGCTTCGGGGGGAAGGAGAACACTGAAGCTTTCTTT; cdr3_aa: CASSFGGKENTEAFF
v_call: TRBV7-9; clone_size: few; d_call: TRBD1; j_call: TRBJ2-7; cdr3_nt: TGTGCCAGCAGCTTCTTGACAGGGAAACACGAGCAGTACTTC; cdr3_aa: CASSFLTGKHEQYF
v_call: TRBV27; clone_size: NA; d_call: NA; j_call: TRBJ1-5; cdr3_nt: TGTGCCAGCAGTTCCTACAGGGATGATCAGCCCCAGCATTTT; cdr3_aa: CASSSYRDDQPQHF
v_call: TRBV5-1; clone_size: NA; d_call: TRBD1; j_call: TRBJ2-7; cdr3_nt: TGCGCCAGCGGCCGACAGGGACCCTACGAGCAGTACTTC; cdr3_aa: CASGRQGPYEQYF
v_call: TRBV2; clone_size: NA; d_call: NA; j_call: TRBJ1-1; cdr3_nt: TGTGCCAGCAGTGCCGCTCAGGAAAACACTGAAGCTTTCTTT; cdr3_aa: CASSAAQENTEAFF
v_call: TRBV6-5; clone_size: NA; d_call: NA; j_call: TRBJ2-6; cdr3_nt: TGTGCCAGCAGTCCCTTTCTCTCTGGGGCCAACGTCCTGACTTTC; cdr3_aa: CASSPFLSGANVLTF
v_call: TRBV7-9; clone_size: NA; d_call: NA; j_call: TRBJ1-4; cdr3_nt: TGTGCCAGCAGCTTAGGTAGCGGAACCTTAAATGAAAAACTGTTTTTT; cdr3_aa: CASSLGSGTLNEKLFF
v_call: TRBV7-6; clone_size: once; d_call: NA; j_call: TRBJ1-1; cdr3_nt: TGTGCCAGCAGCGCAGGGTGGATGAACACTGAAGCTTTCTTT; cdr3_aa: CASSAGWMNTEAFF
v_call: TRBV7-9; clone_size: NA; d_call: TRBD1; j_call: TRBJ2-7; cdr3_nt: TGTGCCAGCAGCCCAGGGGGCTCCTACGAGCAGTACTTC; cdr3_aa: CASSPGGSYEQYF
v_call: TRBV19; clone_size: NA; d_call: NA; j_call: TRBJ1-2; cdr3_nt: TGTGCCAGTAGTATTGGTGGGGACTATGGCTACACCTTC; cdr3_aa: CASSIGGDYGYTF
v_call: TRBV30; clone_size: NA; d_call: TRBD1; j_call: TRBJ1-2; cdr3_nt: TGTGCCTGGAGGCGGGACAGGGCTGTAAACTATGGCTACACCTTC; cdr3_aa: CAWRRDRAVNYGYTF
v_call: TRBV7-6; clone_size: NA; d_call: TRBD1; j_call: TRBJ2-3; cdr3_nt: TGTGCCAGCAGCCCCGGGACAGGGAGTCAAGATACGCAGTATTTT; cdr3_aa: CASSPGTGSQDTQYF
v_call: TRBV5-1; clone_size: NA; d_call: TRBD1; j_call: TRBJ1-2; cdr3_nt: TGCGCCAGCAGGCCGGACAGGGTGCCCTATGGCTACACCTTC; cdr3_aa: CASRPDRVPYGYTF
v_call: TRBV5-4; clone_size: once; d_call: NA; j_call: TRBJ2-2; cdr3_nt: TGTGCCAGCAGCTTGCCTGGGGGCCGAATCGGGGAGCTGTTTTTT; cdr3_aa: CASSLPGGRIGELFF
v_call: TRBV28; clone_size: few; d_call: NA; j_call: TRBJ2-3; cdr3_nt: TGTGCCAGCAGGACCCCCGCGGATACGCAGTATTTT; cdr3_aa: CASRTPADTQYF
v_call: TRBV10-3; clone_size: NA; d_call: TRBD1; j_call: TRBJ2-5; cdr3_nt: TGTGCCATCAGTGCCGGACAGGGGGCTGAGACCCAGTACTTC; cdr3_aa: CAISAGQGAETQYF
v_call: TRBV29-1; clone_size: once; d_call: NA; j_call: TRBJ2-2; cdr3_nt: TGCAGCGTTGATCGGGTAGGAGGGAGCGGGAACACCGGGGAGCTGTTTTTT; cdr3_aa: CSVDRVGGSGNTGELFF
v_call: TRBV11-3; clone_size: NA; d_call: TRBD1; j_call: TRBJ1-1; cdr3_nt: TGTGCCAGCAGCCCCGGACAGGGGGCTGGCACTGAAGCTTTCTTT; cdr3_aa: CASSPGQGAGTEAFF
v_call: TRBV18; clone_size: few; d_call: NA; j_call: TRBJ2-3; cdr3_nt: TGTGCCAGCTCACCCCGGACAGATACGCAGTATTTT; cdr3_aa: CASSPRTDTQYF